These 31 T cell receptor beta chains share one sample of origin, sequenced in a study of a mutant IDH1 vaccine in newly diagnosed glioma. Measured with immunoSEQ multiplex PCR; TCRdb has only the in-frame clones, and not every one. The data show some 66,000 clones, around 84% seen once. These receptors' antigens are unknown. Time point given: week 35, safety follow-up. The vaccine gave 300 ug of a 20-mer mutant IDH1 peptide subcutaneously per dose. The sample was PBMCs, taken from a glioma patient whose treatment included an IDH1 peptide vaccine. All receptors derive from a man aged 25 to 40 with glioma.

The chain carries TRBV19 and TRBJ1-4, with D possibly TRBD1 on 6 matching bases. The germline V and J ends were trimmed by 5 bases and 0 bases, with 16 bases remaining between them. CDR3 length: 17 residues. In germline, CDR1 is LNHDA, CDR2 SQIVND (reference sequence). In nucleotides, the CDR3 is TGTGCCAGTAGTGCAAGCACAGGGTTGTCAACTAATGAAAAACTGTTTTTT. The encoded protein is CASSASTGLSTNEKLFF.

This clone was seen once. This sequence joins TRBV7-2 and TRBJ2-5; no definite D call. This CDR3 has 14 residues. Germline lookup yields CDR1 SGHTA and CDR2 FQGNSA. The ends were cut back, 2 bases at V and 8 bases at J, with 15 bases in the middle. The CDR3 sequence: CASSLSSRAITQYF. CDR3 DNA: TGTGCCAGCAGCTTAAGTTCCCGGGCAATAACCCAGTACTTC.

The chain uses TRBV5-1 and TRBJ2-1; 7 bases map to TRBD2. The CDR3 contains 14 residues. J gave up 6 bases and V 7 bases, and 10 bases lay outside the gene matches. Per the germline V gene, CDR1 is SGHRS and CDR2 is YFSETQ. The CDR3 bases are TGCGCCAGCCGCAGACTAGCTAGGAGCAATGAGCAGTTCTTC. Amino acid sequence: CASRRLARSNEQFF.

The rearrangement uses TRBV15 and TRBJ1-5; D is perhaps TRBD1 (5 bases). This CDR3 has 15 residues. Trimming left V 6 bases short and J 5 bases short, with 17 bases between. Germline V gene data show CDR1 as LNHNV and CDR2 as YYDKDF (reference sequence). CDR3 bases: TGTGCCACCAGTCAAGGGACGGCAGGCGATCAGCCCCAGCATTTT. Residues: CATSQGTAGDQPQHF.

This sequence joins TRBV7-9 and TRBJ1-6; the D is unclear. V shed 4 bases and J shed 14 bases, with 18 bases lying between them. The CDR3 is 14 residues long. Germline V gene data show CDR1 as SEHNR and CDR2 as FQNEAQ (reference sequence). The CDR3 sequence is CASSSATSGNTLHF. The CDR3 nucleotides are TGTGCCAGCAGCTCCGCGACATCGGGAAACACCCTCCACTTT.

The rearrangement uses TRBV5-1 and TRBJ2-3; D not certain. Deletions cut 3 bases from V and 6 bases from J, with 17 bases between. Germline assignment: CDR1 SGHRS and CDR2 YFSETQ. The CDR3 sequence is 15 residues long. CDR3 amino acids: CASSYAPPMGDTQYF. The CDR3 DNA follows: TGCGCCAGCAGCTACGCCCCCCCTATGGGGGATACGCAGTATTTT.

V is TRBV28 and J is TRBJ1-6; no firm D call. The CDR3 contains 15 residues. The ends were cut back, 7 bases at V and 3 bases at J, with 13 bases in the middle. CDR1 and CDR2 from the germline V gene are MDHEN and SYDVKM. DNA of the CDR3: TGTGCCAGCACCGAAAGCGAAGGCTATAATTCACCCCTCCACTTT. Translated: CASTESEGYNSPLHF.

The chain employs TRBV7-9 and TRBJ2-7; 8 positions agree with TRBD1. Germline-derived CDR1 and CDR2 are SEHNR and FQNEAQ (reference sequence). The length of the CDR3 is 16 residues. V lost 2 bases, J lost 2 bases, and 8 bases stayed unmatched. The CDR3 is CASSLNKGQAAYEQYF. CDR3 nucleotides: TGTGCCAGCAGCTTAAATAAGGGACAGGCTGCCTACGAGCAGTACTTC.

This chain uses TRBV19 with TRBJ1-6, with 8 bases lining up with TRBD1. CDR1 is LNHDA and CDR2 is SQIVND in the germline V gene (reference sequence). J lost 7 bases, V lost 5 bases, and 7 bases had no gene match. This CDR3 region has 15 residues. DNA for the CDR3: TGTGCCAGTAGTTCGAGGACAGGGAGCAATTCACCCCTCCACTTT. It translates to CASSSRTGSNSPLHF.

Notes on this clone: The same CDR3 arises from other DNA sequences in this sample as well. V is TRBV29-1 and J is TRBJ1-5, with TRBD1 matching over 10 bases. This CDR3 spans 13 amino acids. In germline, CDR1 is SQVTM, CDR2 ANQGSEA. With 6 bases clipped from V and 3 bases from J, the junction kept 2 bases outside the gene matches. The CDR3, as DNA: TGCAGCGTCGGGACAGGGGACAATCAGCCCCAGCATTTT. Translating it yields CSVGTGDNQPQHF.

The chain combines TRBV6-5 with TRBJ1-2; 7 bases are shared with TRBD1. With V trimmed by 7 bases and J by 0 bases, 8 bases remained unmatched. The CDR3 covers 15 residues. CDR1 is MNHEY and CDR2 is SVGAGI in the germline V gene. CDR3 in DNA: TGTGCCAGCACCCGACAGGGAATAGCTAACTATGGCTACACCTTC. Encoded protein: CASTRQGIANYGYTF.

The CDR3: CASSLGQGTTNEKLFF. CDR3 nucleotides: TGTGCCAGCAGCTTAGGACAGGGTACAACTAATGAAAAACTGTTTTTT. V is TRBV11-2 and J is TRBJ1-4; 7 bases map to TRBD1. There are 16 residues in the CDR3. Germline V gene data show CDR1 as SGHAT and CDR2 as FQNNGV. The V segment lost 1 base and the J segment 0 bases; nucleotides outside the gene matches: 2.

V is TRBV10-1 and J is TRBJ2-2; possible D gene TRBD2, 5 bases. CDR1 WNHNN and CDR2 SYGVQD come from the germline V gene (reference sequence). Deletions cut 4 bases from V and 7 bases from J, with 10 bases between. This CDR3 region has 13 residues. For the CDR3, the DNA is TGCGCCAGCAGTGGCCCGGGGAACGGGGAGCTGTTTTTT. Amino acids: CASSGPGNGELFF.

This clone has a single count. This chain links TRBV6-6 with TRBJ2-7; 7 bases agree with TRBD2. The V and J ends lost 4 bases and 0 bases, in that order; junction bases with no gene match: 3. CDR1 is MNHNY, CDR2 SVGAGI, per germline (reference sequence). CDR3 size: 14 residues. CDR3 protein: CASSFGGSSYEQYF. The CDR3, as DNA: TGTGCCAGCAGTTTTGGCGGGAGCTCCTACGAGCAGTACTTC.

V is TRBV6-1 and J is TRBJ2-5; D remains unclear. The ends were cut back, 11 bases at V and 5 bases at J, with 24 bases in the middle. Germline CDR1 MNHNS, CDR2 SASEGT. The CDR3 totals 15 residues. CDR3 loop: CAGSLASGKEETQYF. In DNA, the CDR3 is TGTGCCGGGTCGTTGGCAAGTGGGAAGGAGGAGACCCAGTACTTC.

This rearrangement joins TRBV5-1 to TRBJ2-7; D not certain. Germline V CDR1 and CDR2: SGHRS, YFSETQ. The CDR3 loop spans 11 amino acids. Trimming shortened V by 1 base and J by 3 bases, and 2 bases separated the two germline ends. The CDR3 sequence: CASSLNYEQYF. CDR3 DNA: TGCGCCAGCAGCTTGAACTACGAGCAGTACTTC.

The chain employs TRBV30 and TRBJ1-3; D might be TRBD1 (5 bases). V was cut by 3 bases and J by 4 bases, with 13 bases left in between. The CDR3 spans 14 residues. CDR1 and CDR2 from the germline V gene are GTSNPN and SVGIG (reference sequence). CDR3 DNA sequence: TGTGCCTGGAGCGAAGGGGTACAGGGAAACACCATATATTTT. Residues: CAWSEGVQGNTIYF.

V gene TRBV15 combines with J gene TRBJ1-5; 9 bases agree with TRBD1. Germline V lookup: CDR1 LNHNV, CDR2 YYDKDF (reference sequence). This CDR3 region has 17 residues. J gave up 4 bases and V 5 bases, and 12 bases lay outside the gene matches. CDR3 protein: CATSEQGAGALNQPQHF. The CDR3 DNA reads TGTGCCACCAGCGAACAGGGGGCAGGCGCCCTGAATCAGCCCCAGCATTTT.

The chain is built from TRBV7-9 and TRBJ2-5; perhaps TRBD2 as D (6 bases). This CDR3 region has 17 residues. Trimming removed 5 bases at V and 5 bases at J, with 24 bases between. The V gene's germline CDR1 is SEHNR and CDR2 FQNEAQ (reference sequence). This chain's CDR3 is CASSGGSLGGRFETQYF. In DNA form, the CDR3 reads TGTGCCAGCAGCGGGGGGTCACTTGGAGGGAGGTTCGAGACCCAGTACTTC.

The CDR3 is CASSVAPSSYNEQFF. CDR3 DNA sequence: TGTGCCAGCAGCGTAGCACCGAGCTCCTACAATGAGCAGTTCTTC. The J gene is TRBJ2-1, the V gene TRBV9; D call uncertain. The CDR3 runs 15 residues. Germline CDR1 reads SGDLS; CDR2 reads YYNGEE. Between the trimmed V and J ends, which lost 0 bases and 0 bases, there was a span of 7 bases.

CDR3 sequence reads: CSVEGGGQDYGYTF. The CDR3 bases are TGCAGCGTTGAAGGGGGGGGACAGGACTATGGCTACACCTTC. The chain is built from TRBV29-1 and TRBJ1-2; 8 bases match TRBD1. The CDR3 totals 14 residues. In germline, CDR1 is SQVTM, CDR2 ANQGSEA. J lost 3 bases, V lost 1 base, and 4 bases had no gene match.

The chain joins TRBV11-2 to TRBJ2-4; D gene ambiguous. Between the trimmed V and J ends, which lost 10 bases and 0 bases, there was a span of 13 bases. This CDR3 has 14 residues. CDR1 and CDR2 (germline): SGHAT, FQNNGV. CDR3 residues: CATRTIVAKNIQYF. The CDR3 nucleotides read TGTGCCACCCGCACCATCGTAGCCAAAAACATTCAGTACTTC.

V and J are TRBV5-6 and TRBJ1-4; a weak D match, TRBD1 (5 bases). The germline V gene encodes CDR1 SGHDT and CDR2 YYEEEE. Trimming cost V 0 bases and J 8 bases, with 20 bases left between them. CDR3 length: 17 residues. This CDR3 reads CASSLGQGARPWEKLFF. The DNA of the CDR3 is TGTGCCAGCAGCTTGGGGCAGGGAGCCAGACCGTGGGAAAAACTGTTTTTT.

J is TRBJ2-3 and V is TRBV2; 9 bases align to TRBD1. Looked up from germline, CDR1 is SNHLY and CDR2 is FYNNEI. With V trimmed by 8 bases and J by 1 base, 4 bases remained unmatched. The CDR3 spans 14 residues. In DNA, the CDR3 is TGTGCCAGCCCGGGACAGGGACGCACAGATACGCAGTATTTT. Protein product: CASPGQGRTDTQYF.

The gene calls are TRBV4-2 and TRBJ2-1; the D is unclear. V was pared by 6 bases and J by 0 bases, with 12 bases between. The length of the CDR3 is 15 residues. The V gene's germline CDR1 is LGHNA and CDR2 YNFKEQ. The CDR3 region is CASSYELGSYNEQFF. Here the CDR3 DNA reads TGTGCCAGCAGTTACGAGCTGGGCTCCTACAATGAGCAGTTCTTC.

This clone was found a few times. The chain employs TRBV23-1 and TRBJ2-5; D not resolved. TRBV23-1 is noted as an ORF with a role that remains uncertain. This CDR3 spans 13 amino acids. Between the trimmed V and J ends, which lost 0 bases and 1 base, there was a span of 3 bases. The CDR3 DNA follows: TGCGCCAGCAGTCAATCGAGCCAAGAGACCCAGTACTTC. The encoded protein is CASSQSSQETQYF.

The V gene is TRBV9, the J gene TRBJ2-1; 12 bases match TRBD1. The CDR3 sequence is 16 residues long. Trimming took 0 bases from V and 6 from J; bases not matched to a gene: 4. CDR1 is SGDLS and CDR2 is YYNGEE in the germline V gene. CDR3 nucleotides: TGTGCCAGCAGCGTAGGGGGACAGGGGGCGTTCAATGAGCAGTTCTTC. Translating it yields CASSVGGQGAFNEQFF.

This clone was counted a few times. The chain carries TRBV27 and TRBJ1-5; D may be TRBD1 (5 bases). There are 13 residues in the CDR3. Germline V gene sequence: CDR1 MNHEY, CDR2 SMNVEV (reference sequence). V lost 3 bases and J 6 bases, leaving 9 bases between the germline ends. This chain's CDR3 is CASSLRGVQPQHF. DNA of the CDR3: TGTGCCAGCAGTTTGAGAGGGGTTCAGCCCCAGCATTTT.

The CDR3 reads CASSATHRSLNYGYTF. The CDR3 coding sequence is TGTGCCAGCAGTGCTACTCACAGATCCCTTAACTATGGCTACACCTTC. The chain carries TRBV25-1 and TRBJ1-2; D not certain. V lost 4 bases, J lost 1 base, and 16 bases lay in between. The CDR3 runs 16 residues. Germline loops: CDR1 MGHDK, CDR2 SYGVNS.

This sequence joins TRBV28 and TRBJ2-7, with D uncertain. This CDR3 spans 13 amino acids. V dropped 3 bases and J dropped 5 bases, with 11 bases sitting between them. The germline gives CDR1 MDHEN, CDR2 SYDVKM. Written as DNA, the CDR3 is TGTGCCAGCAGTTTGGCAACTTGGGACGAGCAGTACTTC. This gives the protein CASSLATWDEQYF.

The chain combines TRBV4-2 with TRBJ2-3; maybe TRBD2 (6 bases). This CDR3 region has 13 residues. CDR1 is LGHNA and CDR2 is YNFKEQ in the germline V gene. V lost 4 bases, J lost 3 bases, and 8 bases lay in between. This CDR3 is CASSPTRTDTQYF. CDR3 DNA sequence: TGTGCCAGCAGCCCGACTAGGACAGATACGCAGTATTTT.